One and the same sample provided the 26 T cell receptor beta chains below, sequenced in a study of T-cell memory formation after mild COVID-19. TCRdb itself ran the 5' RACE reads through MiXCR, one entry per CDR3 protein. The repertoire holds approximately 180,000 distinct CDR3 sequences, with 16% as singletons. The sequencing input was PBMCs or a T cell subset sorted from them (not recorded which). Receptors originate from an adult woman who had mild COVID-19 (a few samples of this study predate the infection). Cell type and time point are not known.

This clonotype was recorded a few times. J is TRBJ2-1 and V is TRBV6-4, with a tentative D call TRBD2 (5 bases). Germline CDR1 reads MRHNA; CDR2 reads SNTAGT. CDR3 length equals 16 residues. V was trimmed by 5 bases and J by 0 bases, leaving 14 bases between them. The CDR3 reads CASSNTRPSSYNEQFF. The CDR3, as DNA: TGTGCCAGCAGTAATACTAGGCCAAGCTCCTACAATGAGCAGTTCTTC.

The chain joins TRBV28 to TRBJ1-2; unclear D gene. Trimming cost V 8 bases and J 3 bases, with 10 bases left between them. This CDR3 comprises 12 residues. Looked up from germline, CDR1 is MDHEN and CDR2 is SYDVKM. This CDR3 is CASGRRDYGYTF. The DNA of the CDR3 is TGTGCCAGCGGTAGGCGGGACTATGGCTACACCTTC.

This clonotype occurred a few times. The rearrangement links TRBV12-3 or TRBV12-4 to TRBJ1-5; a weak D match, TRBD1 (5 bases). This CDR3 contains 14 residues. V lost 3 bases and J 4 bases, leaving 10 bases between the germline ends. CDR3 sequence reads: CASSFKAGNQPQHF. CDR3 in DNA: TGTGCCAGCAGTTTTAAGGCAGGGAATCAGCCCCAGCATTTT.

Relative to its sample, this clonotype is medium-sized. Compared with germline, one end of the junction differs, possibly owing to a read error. Here the CDR3 reads CASSLGGSSYEQYF. The CDR3 coding sequence is TGTGCCAGCAGCTTAGGCGGGAGCTCCTACGAGCAGTACTTC. The chain combines TRBV5-1 with TRBJ2-7; 7 nucleotides match TRBD2. The CDR3 sequence is 14 residues long. Germline lookup yields CDR1 SGHRS and CDR2 YFSETQ.

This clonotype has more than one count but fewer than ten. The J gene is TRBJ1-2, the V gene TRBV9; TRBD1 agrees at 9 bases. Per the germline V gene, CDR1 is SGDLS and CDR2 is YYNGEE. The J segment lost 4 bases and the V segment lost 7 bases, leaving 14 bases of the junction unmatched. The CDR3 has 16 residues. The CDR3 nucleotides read TGTGCCAGCGGTTGGGACAGGGAAGGGGCATCCTATGGCTACACCTTC. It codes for CASGWDREGASYGYTF.

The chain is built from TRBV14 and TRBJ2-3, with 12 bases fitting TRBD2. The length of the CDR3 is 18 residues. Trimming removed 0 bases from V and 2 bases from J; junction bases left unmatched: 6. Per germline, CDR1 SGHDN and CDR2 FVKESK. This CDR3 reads CASSQDRGLAGTTDTQYF. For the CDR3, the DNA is TGTGCCAGCAGCCAAGATCGAGGACTAGCGGGGACCACAGATACGCAGTATTTT.

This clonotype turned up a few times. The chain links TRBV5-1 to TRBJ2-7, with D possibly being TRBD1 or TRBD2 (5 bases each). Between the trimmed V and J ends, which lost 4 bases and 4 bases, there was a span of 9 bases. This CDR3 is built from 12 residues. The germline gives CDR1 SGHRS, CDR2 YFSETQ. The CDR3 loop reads CASSRDLYEQYF. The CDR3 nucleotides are TGCGCCAGCAGCCGGGACCTATACGAGCAGTACTTC.

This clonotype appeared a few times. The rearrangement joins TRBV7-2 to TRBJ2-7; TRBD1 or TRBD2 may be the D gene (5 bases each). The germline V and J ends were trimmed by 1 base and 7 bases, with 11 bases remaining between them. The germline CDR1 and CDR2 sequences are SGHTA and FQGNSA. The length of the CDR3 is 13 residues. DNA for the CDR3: TGTGCCAGCAGCTTAGACGCAGGGAGAGAGCAGTACTTC. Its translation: CASSLDAGREQYF.

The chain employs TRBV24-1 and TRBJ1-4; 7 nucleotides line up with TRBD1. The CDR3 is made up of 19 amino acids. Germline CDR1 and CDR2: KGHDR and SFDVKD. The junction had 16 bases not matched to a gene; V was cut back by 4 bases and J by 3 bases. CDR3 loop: CATSETFPGPGQSNEKLFF. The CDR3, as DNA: TGTGCCACCAGTGAGACATTCCCCGGACCGGGACAGTCTAATGAAAAACTGTTTTTT.

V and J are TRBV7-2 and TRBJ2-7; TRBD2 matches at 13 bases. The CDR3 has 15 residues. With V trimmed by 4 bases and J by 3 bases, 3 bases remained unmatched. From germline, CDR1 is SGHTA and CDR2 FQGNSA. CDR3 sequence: CASSWTSGSYYEQYF. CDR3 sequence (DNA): TGTGCCAGCAGCTGGACTAGCGGGAGTTACTACGAGCAGTACTTC.

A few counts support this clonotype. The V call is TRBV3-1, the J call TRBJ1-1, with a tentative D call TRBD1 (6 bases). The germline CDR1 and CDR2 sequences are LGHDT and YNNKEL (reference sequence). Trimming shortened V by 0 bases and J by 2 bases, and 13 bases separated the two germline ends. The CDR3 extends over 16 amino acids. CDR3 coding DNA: TGTGCCAGCAGCCAAGAACAGGGCCATTATAACACTGAAGCTTTCTTT. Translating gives CASSQEQGHYNTEAFF.

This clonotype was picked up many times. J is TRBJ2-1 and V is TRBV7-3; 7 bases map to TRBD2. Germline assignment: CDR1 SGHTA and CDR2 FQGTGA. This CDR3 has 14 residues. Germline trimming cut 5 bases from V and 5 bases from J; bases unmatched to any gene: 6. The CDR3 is CASSQAGPHNEQFF. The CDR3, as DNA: TGTGCCAGCAGCCAAGCGGGGCCCCACAATGAGCAGTTCTTC.

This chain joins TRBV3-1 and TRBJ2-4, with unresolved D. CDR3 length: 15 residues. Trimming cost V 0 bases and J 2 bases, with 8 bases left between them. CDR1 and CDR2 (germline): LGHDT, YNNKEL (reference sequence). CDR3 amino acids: CASSQDHLTKNIQYF. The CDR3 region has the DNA TGTGCCAGCAGCCAAGATCATCTTACCAAAAACATTCAGTACTTC.

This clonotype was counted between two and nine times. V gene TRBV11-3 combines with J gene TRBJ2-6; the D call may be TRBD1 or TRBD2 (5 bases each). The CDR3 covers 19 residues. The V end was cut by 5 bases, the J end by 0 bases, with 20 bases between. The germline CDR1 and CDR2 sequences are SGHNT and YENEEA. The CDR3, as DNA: TGTGCCAGCAGCCCGTTGCTCGGGACCTTCCTCTCTGGGGCCAACGTCCTGACTTTC. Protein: CASSPLLGTFLSGANVLTF.

CDR3 coding DNA: TGCGCCAGCAGCTTGGGGTCGCAGAACACTGAAGCTTTCTTT. This encodes CASSLGSQNTEAFF. The chain carries TRBV5-1 and TRBJ1-1; D ambiguous. This CDR3 contains 14 residues. Trimming shortened V by 0 bases and J by 1 base, and 7 bases separated the two germline ends. Germline CDR1 and CDR2: SGHRS and YFSETQ.

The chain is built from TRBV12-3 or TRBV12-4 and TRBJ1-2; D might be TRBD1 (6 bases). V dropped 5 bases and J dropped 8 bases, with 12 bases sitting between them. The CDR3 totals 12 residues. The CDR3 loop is CASSPQGFGYTF. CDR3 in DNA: TGTGCCAGCAGTCCACAGGGCTTCGGCTACACCTTC.

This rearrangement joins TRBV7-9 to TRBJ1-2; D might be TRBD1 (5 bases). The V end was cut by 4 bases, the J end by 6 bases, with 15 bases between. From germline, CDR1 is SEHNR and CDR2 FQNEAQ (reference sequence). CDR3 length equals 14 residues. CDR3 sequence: CASSSETAIHGYTF. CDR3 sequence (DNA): TGTGCCAGCAGCTCGGAGACAGCAATACATGGCTACACCTTC.

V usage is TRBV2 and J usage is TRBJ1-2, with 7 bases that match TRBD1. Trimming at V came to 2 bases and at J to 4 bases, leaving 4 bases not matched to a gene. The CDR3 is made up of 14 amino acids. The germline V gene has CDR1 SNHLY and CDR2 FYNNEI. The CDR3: CASSERGQIYGYTF. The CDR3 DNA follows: TGTGCCAGCAGTGAAAGGGGACAGATCTATGGCTACACCTTC. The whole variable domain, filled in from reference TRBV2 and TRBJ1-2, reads EPEVTQTPSHQVTQMGQEVILRCVPISNHLYFYWYRQILGQKVEFLVSFYNNEISEKSEIFDDQFSVERPDGSNFTLKIRSTKLEDSAMYFCASSERGQIYGYTFGSGTRLTVV.

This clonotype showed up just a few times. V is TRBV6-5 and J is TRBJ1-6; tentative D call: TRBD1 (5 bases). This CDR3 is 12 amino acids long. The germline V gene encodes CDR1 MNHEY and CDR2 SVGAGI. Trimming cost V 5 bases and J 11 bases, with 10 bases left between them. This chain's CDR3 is CASSNTGAPLHF. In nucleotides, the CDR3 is TGTGCCAGCAGTAACACAGGCGCACCCCTCCACTTT.

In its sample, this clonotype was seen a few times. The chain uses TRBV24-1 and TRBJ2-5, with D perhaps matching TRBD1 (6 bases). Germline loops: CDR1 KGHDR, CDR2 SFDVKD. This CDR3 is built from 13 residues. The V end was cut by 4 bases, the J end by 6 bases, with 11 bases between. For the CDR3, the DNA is TGTGCCACCAGTGAAACAGGGTTGAAGACCCAGTACTTC. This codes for CATSETGLKTQYF.

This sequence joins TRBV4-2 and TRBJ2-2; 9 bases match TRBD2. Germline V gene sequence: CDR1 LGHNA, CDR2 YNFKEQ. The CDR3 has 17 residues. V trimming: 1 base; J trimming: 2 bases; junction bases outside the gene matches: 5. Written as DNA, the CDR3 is TGTGCCAGCAGCCAAGCCATAGGGACTAGCAACACCGGGGAGCTGTTTTTT. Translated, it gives CASSQAIGTSNTGELFF.

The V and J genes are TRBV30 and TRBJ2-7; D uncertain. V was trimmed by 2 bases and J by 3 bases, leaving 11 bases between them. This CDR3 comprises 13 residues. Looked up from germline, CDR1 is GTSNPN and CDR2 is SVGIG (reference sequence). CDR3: CAWSTDLNYEQYF. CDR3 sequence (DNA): TGTGCCTGGAGTACGGACCTAAACTACGAGCAGTACTTC. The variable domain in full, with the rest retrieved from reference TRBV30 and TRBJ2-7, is SQTIHQWPATLVQPVGSPLSLECTVEGTSNPNLYWYRQAAGRGLQLLFYSVGIGQISSEVPQNLSASRPQDRQFILSSKKLLLSDSGFYLCAWSTDLNYEQYFGPGTRLTVT.

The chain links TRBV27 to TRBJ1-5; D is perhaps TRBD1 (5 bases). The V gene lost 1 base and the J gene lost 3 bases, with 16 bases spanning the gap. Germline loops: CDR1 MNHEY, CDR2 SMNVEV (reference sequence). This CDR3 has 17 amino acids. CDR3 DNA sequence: TGTGCCAGCAGTTTATGGGGGAACCGGGGGGTCAATCAGCCCCAGCATTTT. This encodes CASSLWGNRGVNQPQHF.

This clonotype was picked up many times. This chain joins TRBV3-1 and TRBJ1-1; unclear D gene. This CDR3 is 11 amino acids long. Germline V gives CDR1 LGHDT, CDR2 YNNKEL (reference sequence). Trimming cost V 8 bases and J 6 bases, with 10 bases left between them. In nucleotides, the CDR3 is TGTGCCAGCCGCGGTGGGGCTGAAGCTTTCTTT. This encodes CASRGGAEAFF. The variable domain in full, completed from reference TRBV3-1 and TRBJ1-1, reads DTAVSQTPKYLVTQMGNDKSIKCEQNLGHDTMYWYKQDSKKFLKIMFSYNNKELIINETVPNRFSPKSPDKAHLNLHINSLELGDSAVYFCASRGGAEAFFGQGTRLTVV.

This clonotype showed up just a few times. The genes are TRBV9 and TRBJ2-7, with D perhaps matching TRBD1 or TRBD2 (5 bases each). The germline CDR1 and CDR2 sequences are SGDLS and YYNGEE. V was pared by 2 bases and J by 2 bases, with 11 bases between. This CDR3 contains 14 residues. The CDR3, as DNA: TGTGCCAGCAGCGTCGGGGCAGACGCCTACGAGCAGTACTTC. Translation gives CASSVGADAYEQYF. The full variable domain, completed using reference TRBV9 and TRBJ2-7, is DSGVTQTPKHLITATGQRVTLRCSPRSGDLSVYWYQQSLDQGLQFLIQYYNGEERAKGNILERFSAQQFPDLHSELNLSSLELGDSALYFCASSVGADAYEQYFGPGTRLTVT.

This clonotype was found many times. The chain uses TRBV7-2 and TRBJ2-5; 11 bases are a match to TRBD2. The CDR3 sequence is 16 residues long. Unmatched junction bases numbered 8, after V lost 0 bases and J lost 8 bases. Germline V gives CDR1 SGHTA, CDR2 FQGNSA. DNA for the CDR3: TGTGCCAGCAGCTTAGCGCGTACTAGCGGGAGTGAAACCCAGTACTTC. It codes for CASSLARTSGSETQYF.